These 14 T cell receptor beta chains were sequenced from one sample in a study of T cells in Graves' hyperthyroidism and ophthalmopathy. RNA transcripts were the template for amplifying TCR beta CDR3 regions. The HTBI primer set was used in a first-round RT-PCR of the TCR CDR3. TCRdb called the multiplex PCR reads again in MiXCR, with one record for every CDR3 protein. The profile shows some 510,000 distinct CDR3 sequences, about half of them singletons. The sequencing sample was made of peripheral blood or thyroid tissue (not recorded which). All receptors derive from a woman under 30 with Graves' hyperthyroidism.

This chain connects TRBV5-1 to TRBJ2-1; D is undetermined. The CDR3 sequence is 12 residues long. In germline, CDR1 is SGHRS, CDR2 YFSETQ. Trimming took off 4 bases at V and 7 bases at J, with 9 bases between the two ends. CDR3: CASSPERNEQFF. The CDR3 DNA reads TGCGCCAGCAGCCCGGAAAGAAATGAGCAGTTCTTC.

This clonotype was found a few times. This sequence joins TRBV7-8 and TRBJ1-2; D ambiguous. Germline values: CDR1 SGHVS, CDR2 FQNEAQ. The CDR3 extends over 13 amino acids. V lost 1 base to trimming and J lost 4 bases, with 7 bases between them. CDR3 bases: TGTGCCAGCAGCTTAGAGTATAGCTATGGCTACACCTTC. Translated: CASSLEYSYGYTF. The full variable domain, in which reference TRBV7-8 and TRBJ1-2 provide the parts outside the CDR3, is GAGVSQSPRYKVAKRGQDVALRCDPISGHVSLFWYQQALGQGPEFLTYFQNEAQLDKSGLPSDRFFAERPEGSVSTLKIQRTQQEDSAVYLCASSLEYSYGYTFGSGTRLTVV.

The rearrangement uses TRBV20-1 and TRBJ1-5, with D possibly being TRBD1 (6 bases). Germline CDR1 DFQATT, CDR2 SNEGSKA (reference sequence). Deletions cut 2 bases from V and 9 bases from J, with 26 bases between. This CDR3 spans 17 amino acids. The CDR3 protein is CSARLIPGAGGGRPQHF. As DNA, the CDR3 is TGCAGTGCTAGACTGATACCGGGGGCAGGCGGAGGAAGGCCCCAGCATTTT.

The chain uses TRBV6-1 and TRBJ2-7; 8 bases fit TRBD1. The germline CDR1 and CDR2 sequences are MNHNS and SASEGT. This CDR3 contains 14 residues. The V and J ends lost 5 bases and 2 bases, in that order; junction bases with no gene match: 5. The CDR3 here is CASSYRGVPYEQYF. In nucleotides, the CDR3 is TGTGCCAGCAGTTACAGGGGGGTACCCTACGAGCAGTACTTC.

The chain employs TRBV29-1 and TRBJ2-5, with no clear D. The CDR3 totals 12 residues. CDR1 and CDR2 from the germline V gene are SQVTM and ANQGSEA. Trimming cost V 8 bases and J 7 bases, with 17 bases left between them. The DNA for the CDR3 is TGCAGCCCCGTTATCGGCTCGGGGACCCAGTACTTC. Protein sequence: CSPVIGSGTQYF.

The CDR3 DNA sequence: TGTGCCAGCAGCCTCAAACCCCGCTCCTACGAGCAGTACTTC. Amino acids: CASSLKPRSYEQYF. The V and J genes are TRBV9 and TRBJ2-7; D is ambiguous. V was trimmed by 4 bases and J by 0 bases, leaving 11 bases between them. Germline V gene lookup returns CDR1 SGDLS and CDR2 YYNGEE. The CDR3 spans 14 residues.

This clonotype was seen repeatedly, ten times or more. The chain recombines TRBV20-1 with TRBJ2-5, with 8 bases matching TRBD2. Per the germline V gene, CDR1 is DFQATT and CDR2 is SNEGSKA (reference sequence). Trimming cost V 3 bases and J 5 bases; bases outside gene matches: 5. The CDR3 extends over 13 amino acids. The CDR3 reads CSASTSGEETQYF. In DNA, the CDR3 is TGCAGTGCTAGCACTAGCGGCGAGGAGACCCAGTACTTC.

This clonotype was found a few times. The chain carries TRBV25-1 and TRBJ2-6; TRBD1 matches at 9 bases. CDR1 is MGHDK, CDR2 SYGVNS, per germline. The V segment lost 6 bases and the J segment 2 bases; nucleotides outside the gene matches: 5. The CDR3 has 16 amino acids. The CDR3 sequence is CASSSTGGTGANVLTF. CDR3 nucleotide sequence: TGTGCCAGCAGCTCCACAGGGGGCACTGGGGCCAACGTCCTGACTTTC.

Points on this clonotype: No conserved phenylalanine or tryptophan ends this CDR3, so it is likely a read error. The chain employs TRBV7-6 and TRBJ2-7, with TRBD2 matching 8 bases. CDR1 and CDR2 (germline): SGHVS, FNYEAQ. This CDR3 has 13 residues. The V and J ends lost 8 bases and 0 bases, in that order; junction bases with no gene match: 3. CDR3 DNA: TGTGCCAGCGGCGGGAGGTTCTCCTACGAGCAGTACCTC. This encodes CASGGRFSYEQYL.

This clonotype showed up many times. V and J are TRBV19 and TRBJ1-6; D perhaps matches TRBD1 (5 bases). The CDR3 sequence is 14 residues long. V was cut by 10 bases and J by 10 bases, with 20 bases left in between. Germline V lookup: CDR1 LNHDA, CDR2 SQIVND (reference sequence). CDR3 coding DNA: TGTGCCACCGCGAGGGGATACGACGGATCACCCCTCCACTTT. It encodes CATARGYDGSPLHF.

V is TRBV4-1 and J is TRBJ1-5; no firm D call. With 0 bases removed from V and 7 bases from J, the gap between germline ends came to 13 bases. This CDR3 region has 15 residues. CDR1 and CDR2 (germline): MGHRA, YSYEKL. The CDR3 DNA reads TGCGCCAGCAGCCAAGATCCGTCCCCAACGCAGCCCCAGCATTTT. This sequence encodes CASSQDPSPTQPQHF.

This clonotype was seen at least ten times. The V and J genes are TRBV12-3 or TRBV12-4 and TRBJ1-5, with 7 bases matching TRBD1. V dropped 6 bases and J dropped 6; count of bases not matched to a gene: 5. The CDR3 loop spans 13 amino acids. CDR3 DNA sequence: TGTGCCAGCAGCCAGGACAGGACTCAGCCCCAGCATTTT. This encodes CASSQDRTQPQHF.

The chain is built from TRBV2 and TRBJ1-2, with D unresolved. The V end lost 5 bases, the J end lost 5 bases, and 30 bases lay between the germline ends. This CDR3 has 19 residues. Germline V CDR1 and CDR2: SNHLY, FYNNEI. CDR3 amino acids: CASSFGRAGPESPGYGYTF. CDR3 coding DNA: TGTGCCAGCAGTTTTGGGCGGGCTGGGCCAGAATCCCCTGGGTATGGCTACACCTTC.

V and J are TRBV7-9 and TRBJ2-5; a weak D match, TRBD2 (5 bases). V was pared by 4 bases and J by 5 bases, with 17 bases between. Germline CDR1 reads SEHNR; CDR2 reads FQNEAQ (reference sequence). The CDR3 has 15 amino acids. The DNA of the CDR3 is TGTGCCAGCAGCTCCTCTCAGGCGGGTAATGAGACCCAGTACTTC. Its translation: CASSSSQAGNETQYF.